Following are 15 T cell receptor beta chains from one sample sequenced in a study of T cell repertoires in cytomegalovirus infection (dated by TCRdb to about 2019). These reads were obtained on an Illumina HiSeq 1500. TCRdb reworked the public reads: Q25 trimming with fastp, MiXCR clone assembly, productive beta chains retained. When rows share a CDR3 protein, they turn into one entry using the most common DNA and genes. The sample yields approximately 910,000 distinct CDR3 sequences; 30% to 40% were counted once. The ten largest clones add up to about an eighth of the sample. The treatment or condition label, read with the paper, signifies: in vitro stimulation with specific CMV peptide epitopes to enrich CMV-specific T cells. No antigen has been assigned to these receptors. The sequences come from cultured CD8+ T cells from PBMCs, collected from culture after CMV antigen stimulation. Source of these receptors: a human donor in good health (CMV status not recorded). Some clones in this sample may be carry-over from other donors' samples.

The sample holds a few counts of this clonotype. The chain recombines TRBV6-5 with TRBJ1-1; 9 positions match TRBD1. CDR1 is MNHEY and CDR2 is SVGAGI in the germline V gene. The V segment lost 6 bases and the J segment 3 bases; nucleotides outside the gene matches: 8. The CDR3 totals 15 residues. CDR3 DNA: TGTGCCAGCAGGCCGGGACAGGGAGTAGACACTGAAGCTTTCTTT. Residues: CASRPGQGVDTEAFF.

The genes are TRBV19 and TRBJ2-4; 7 nucleotides line up with TRBD1. Germline trimming cut 6 bases from V and 7 bases from J; bases unmatched to any gene: 6. The CDR3 covers 13 residues. Per germline, CDR1 LNHDA and CDR2 SQIVND (reference sequence). DNA for the CDR3: TGTGCCAGTAGCCTCGGGACAGTTAACATTCAGTACTTC. It yields the protein CASSLGTVNIQYF.

The chain is built from TRBV27 and TRBJ2-1, with 8 bases that match TRBD1. Trimming at V came to 4 bases and at J to 3 bases, leaving 11 bases not matched to a gene. There are 17 residues in the CDR3. Germline lookup yields CDR1 MNHEY and CDR2 SMNVEV (reference sequence). For the CDR3, the DNA is TGTGCCAGCAGTTCCTCCGTCGACAGGGGTCACTACAATGAGCAGTTCTTC. Protein product: CASSSSVDRGHYNEQFF.

This clonotype was seen a handful of times. J is TRBJ2-2 and V is TRBV6-5; no clear D. Trimming removed 7 bases from V and 0 bases from J, with 15 bases in between. Germline V gives CDR1 MNHEY, CDR2 SVGAGI. The CDR3 is 16 amino acids. CDR3 sequence (DNA): TGTGCCAGCACTAACCCCCGGGTTACGAACACCGGGGAGCTGTTTTTT. This sequence encodes CASTNPRVTNTGELFF.

The chain has TRBV2 and TRBJ1-6; no clear D gene. Germline-derived CDR1 and CDR2 are SNHLY and FYNNEI. The V end was cut by 8 bases, the J end by 8 bases, with 10 bases between. CDR3 length: 12 amino acids. In nucleotides, the CDR3 is TGTGCCAGCTCCTTTGAGTATTCACCCCTCCACTTT. It translates to CASSFEYSPLHF.

V usage is TRBV4-1 and J usage is TRBJ1-2; D remains unclear. CDR3 length: 11 amino acids. Germline assignment: CDR1 MGHRA and CDR2 YSYEKL. V lost 1 base and J lost 4, with 1 base in between. CDR3 in amino acids: CASSQAYGYTF. CDR3 DNA: TGCGCCAGCAGCCAAGCCTATGGCTACACCTTC.

The chain links TRBV5-4 to TRBJ2-5, with TRBD1 as a possible D gene (6 bases). The germline V gene encodes CDR1 SGHNT and CDR2 YYREEE (reference sequence). The CDR3 is 12 residues long. CDR3 nucleotide sequence: TGTGTCTATACAGGGATTAGGGAGACCCAGTACTTC. Translating gives CVYTGIRETQYF. The complete variable domain, with remaining parts taken from reference TRBV5-4 and TRBJ2-5, reads ETGVTQSPTHLIKTRGQQVTLRCSSQSGHNTVSWYQQALGQGPQFIFQYYREEENGRGNFPPRFSGLQFPNYSSELNVNALELDDSALYLCVYTGIRETQYFGPGTRLLVL.

The chain employs TRBV25-1 and TRBJ2-2; D ambiguous. The V gene's germline CDR1 is MGHDK and CDR2 SYGVNS. This CDR3 has 18 residues. Trimming took off 6 bases at V and 1 base at J, with 21 bases between the two ends. The CDR3 DNA sequence: TGTGCCAGCAGCACGACCCACGACGGCCCTATGAACACCGGGGAGCTGTTTTTT. It encodes CASSTTHDGPMNTGELFF.

V is TRBV7-9 and J is TRBJ2-3; TRBD1 is a possible D gene (5 bases). V dropped 6 bases and J dropped 1 base, with 14 bases sitting between them. The CDR3 has 15 residues. Per germline, CDR1 SEHNR and CDR2 FQNEAQ (reference sequence). The CDR3 nucleotides are TGTGCCAGCAGTCCACCAGGGCCACGCACAGATACGCAGTATTTT. Protein: CASSPPGPRTDTQYF.

This clonotype has only a few counts. This rearrangement joins TRBV3-1 to TRBJ1-1; D remains unclear. Looked up from germline, CDR1 is LGHDT and CDR2 is YNNKEL (reference sequence). With 4 bases removed from V and 8 bases from J, the gap between germline ends came to 11 bases. The CDR3 consists of 12 residues. The DNA of the CDR3 is TGTGCCAGCAGCCCTATGACTCAGGAAGCTTTCTTT. Amino acids: CASSPMTQEAFF.

The V call is TRBV28, the J call TRBJ2-2; D ambiguous. CDR3 length: 14 residues. Germline CDR1 reads MDHEN; CDR2 reads SYDVKM. V lost 1 base and J lost 2, with 5 bases in between. As DNA, the CDR3 is TGTGCCAGCAGTTTATTAGATAACACCGGGGAGCTGTTTTTT. Its translation: CASSLLDNTGELFF.

The sample holds a few counts of this clonotype. CDR3 coding DNA: TGTGCCAGCAGCGTTACAGGGGGCGCAGGGGGCTACACCTTC. This codes for CASSVTGGAGGYTF. V and J are TRBV9 and TRBJ1-2; 9 bases fit TRBD1. Trimming cost V 2 bases and J 8 bases; bases outside gene matches: 7. CDR3 length: 14 amino acids. Germline assignment: CDR1 SGDLS and CDR2 YYNGEE.

CDR3: CASRGWDRLNTEAFF. CDR3 in DNA: TGTGCCAGCAGGGGCTGGGACAGGCTGAACACTGAAGCTTTCTTT. The chain links TRBV27 to TRBJ1-1; 8 bases agree with TRBD1. Germline CDR1 is MNHEY and CDR2 is SMNVEV (reference sequence). The CDR3 is 15 amino acids. The J segment lost 0 bases and the V segment lost 6 bases, leaving 6 bases of the junction unmatched.

This clonotype has just a few counts. The genes are TRBV7-9 and TRBJ2-5; D is possibly TRBD1 or TRBD2 (5 bases each). CDR1 and CDR2 from the germline V gene are SEHNR and FQNEAQ (reference sequence). This CDR3 is 15 amino acids long. V was cut by 1 base and J by 5 bases, with 14 bases left in between. The CDR3 region is CASSLERDRGETQYF. The DNA for the CDR3 is TGTGCCAGCAGCTTAGAGAGGGACCGCGGGGAGACCCAGTACTTC.

This clonotype was seen more than once but under ten times. The chain recombines TRBV7-6 with TRBJ1-1; a possible D gene is TRBD1 (5 bases). V was trimmed by 7 bases and J by 10 bases, leaving 13 bases between them. This CDR3 is 11 amino acids long. CDR1 and CDR2 (germline): SGHVS, FNYEAQ. The CDR3 bases are TGTGCCAGCATTTCGGGGGGGGTAGCTTTCTTT. Protein: CASISGGVAFF.